The 20 T cell receptor beta chains presented below share a single source sample, sequenced in a study of blood T cell repertoires in COVID-19. TCRdb's table, derived via immunoSEQ multiplex PCR, lists solely in-frame clones and lacks some. The sample holds roughly 100,000 clones, 75% to 95% seen once. Sequenced: peripheral blood. The origin of the receptors is a man younger than 30 with acute or convalescent COVID-19.

This clone came up a few times. V is TRBV29-1 and J is TRBJ2-7, with TRBD2 matching 7 bases. The trim removed 4 bases at V and 4 bases at J, leaving 7 bases unmatched. Germline CDR1 is SQVTM and CDR2 is ANQGSEA. The CDR3 sequence is 13 residues long. For the CDR3, the DNA is TGCAGCGTTGGGCCGGGGGGAATATACGAGCAGTACTTC. Protein sequence: CSVGPGGIYEQYF.

V usage is TRBV7-9 and J usage is TRBJ2-1; D may be TRBD1 (6 bases). The CDR3 is 11 amino acids. V lost 4 bases and J lost 15, with 13 bases in between. Germline assignment: CDR1 SEHNR and CDR2 FQNEAQ (reference sequence). The CDR3 loop is CASSSTGSAFF. The CDR3, as DNA: TGTGCCAGCAGCTCAACAGGGAGCGCGTTCTTC.

This clone was seen once. The CDR3: CASSLLGGGNQPQHF. The CDR3 bases are TGCGCCAGCAGTTTATTAGGGGGCGGCAATCAGCCCCAGCATTTT. The J gene is TRBJ1-5, the V gene TRBV5-1; 7 bases are a match to TRBD1. The ends lost 5 bases at V and 2 bases at J; junction bases unmatched: 7. The V gene's germline CDR1 is SGHRS and CDR2 YFSETQ. CDR3 size: 15 residues.

Comment on this clone: This specimen includes other DNA sequences encoding the same CDR3. The V gene is TRBV27, the J gene TRBJ1-5; 9 bases line up with TRBD1. CDR3 length: 15 amino acids. Unmatched junction bases numbered 5, after V lost 6 bases and J lost 2 bases. CDR1 is MNHEY and CDR2 is SMNVEV in the germline V gene (reference sequence). CDR3 region: CASSPGQGGNQPQHF. CDR3 nucleotide sequence: TGTGCCAGCAGCCCGGGACAGGGAGGCAATCAGCCCCAGCATTTT.

The rearrangement links TRBV19 to TRBJ1-2; 9 bases are a match to TRBD1. V trimming: 5 bases; J trimming: 5 bases; junction bases outside the gene matches: 6. Germline-derived CDR1 and CDR2 are LNHDA and SQIVND (reference sequence). CDR3 size: 14 residues. The CDR3: CASSGRTGEYGYTF. The CDR3 DNA is TGTGCCAGTAGTGGAAGGACAGGGGAGTATGGCTACACCTTC.

The J gene is TRBJ2-7, the V gene TRBV25-1; TRBD1 might be the D (6 bases). The length of the CDR3 is 14 residues. The V end was cut by 2 bases, the J end by 3 bases, with 11 bases between. Germline loops: CDR1 MGHDK, CDR2 SYGVNS. The CDR3 DNA reads TGTGCCAGCAGTGAACAAACAGGGCTCTACGAGCAGTACTTC. It encodes CASSEQTGLYEQYF.

The CDR3 DNA sequence: TGTGCCAGCAGCGTAGTAGCTGGACACCTGAACACTGAAGCTTTCTTT. Its protein is CASSVVAGHLNTEAFF. The chain combines TRBV9 with TRBJ1-1; TRBD1 is a possible D gene (5 bases). Germline CDR1 reads SGDLS; CDR2 reads YYNGEE. Trimming stripped 0 bases from V and 0 bases from J, with 12 bases between. The CDR3 has 16 residues.

This chain joins TRBV19 and TRBJ1-6, with D unresolved. CDR1 LNHDA and CDR2 SQIVND come from the germline V gene (reference sequence). Trimming took 1 base from V and 8 from J, leaving 6 bases between them. The CDR3 is 13 residues long. The CDR3 spells CASSIAVDSPLHF. CDR3 nucleotide sequence: TGTGCCAGTAGTATAGCCGTCGATTCACCCCTCCACTTT.

The rearrangement links TRBV6-2 or TRBV6-3 to TRBJ2-3, with D possibly matching TRBD1 (6 bases). Germline assignment: CDR1 MNHEY and CDR2 SVGEGT. With 8 bases removed from V and 5 bases from J, the gap between germline ends came to 17 bases. The CDR3 spans 14 residues. CDR3 nucleotides: TGTGCCAGCGGCCGTGGGACACCCAAAGATACGCAGTATTTT. It is translated as CASGRGTPKDTQYF.

The V call is TRBV7-2, the J call TRBJ2-3; the D is unclear. The length of the CDR3 is 13 residues. Germline values: CDR1 SGHTA, CDR2 FQGNSA. V lost 5 bases, J lost 7 bases, and 13 bases lay in between. The CDR3 reads CASSTRSLNTQYF. The DNA for the CDR3 is TGTGCCAGCAGCACCCGCTCTCTAAATACGCAGTATTTT.

V gene TRBV19 combines with J gene TRBJ2-1; TRBD2 matches 7 bases. Germline V CDR1 and CDR2: LNHDA, SQIVND (reference sequence). This CDR3 region has 13 residues. J lost 5 bases, V lost 6 bases, and 4 bases had no gene match. CDR3 region: CASRGGGNNEQFF. CDR3 DNA: TGTGCCAGTAGGGGGGGAGGGAACAATGAGCAGTTCTTC.

The J gene is TRBJ2-3, the V gene TRBV10-2; the match to TRBD2 covers 9 bases. The CDR3 covers 17 residues. From germline, CDR1 is WSHSY and CDR2 SAAADI. V shed 5 bases, J shed 3 bases, and the junction held 12 bases outside the gene matches. This CDR3 reads CASSPERGREGTDTQYF. The CDR3 DNA reads TGCGCCAGCAGTCCCGAAAGGGGGCGGGAGGGTACAGATACGCAGTATTTT.

J is TRBJ1-1 and V is TRBV19, with D maybe TRBD1 (5 bases). CDR3 length: 19 amino acids. The germline CDR1 and CDR2 sequences are LNHDA and SQIVND (reference sequence). The V end was cut by 3 bases, the J end by 1 base, with 24 bases between. This CDR3 reads CASSIFRADIRWPNTEAFF. The CDR3 DNA reads as TGTGCCAGTAGTATCTTCAGGGCTGATATAAGGTGGCCGAACACTGAAGCTTTCTTT.

To note about this clone: An end of the junction differs from the germline gene, which may be a read error. Written as DNA, the CDR3 is TGTGCCAGCAGACAAGGACAGGGGTCGAACACCGGGGAGCTGTTTTTT. Its translation: CASRQGQGSNTGELFF. The chain has TRBV3-1 (or the pseudogene TRBV3-2) and TRBJ2-2; 9 nucleotides line up with TRBD1. The CDR3 runs to 16 residues. Germline CDR1 and CDR2: LGHDT and YNNKEL (reference sequence).

Remarks on this clone: Within the sample, other DNA sequences also encode this same CDR3. This chain uses TRBV10-3 with TRBJ2-7; 8 bases align to TRBD1. The CDR3 runs to 14 residues. CDR1 and CDR2 from the germline V gene are ENHRY and SYGVKD. The ends lost 2 bases at V and 2 bases at J; junction bases unmatched: 2. CDR3 region: CAISEGTGTYEQYF. The CDR3 DNA follows: TGTGCCATCAGTGAGGGGACAGGAACCTACGAGCAGTACTTC.

The chain recombines TRBV5-5 with TRBJ2-1; TRBD2 matches at 8 bases. The CDR3 extends over 15 amino acids. In germline, CDR1 is SGHKS, CDR2 YYEKEE (reference sequence). Trimming cost V 0 bases and J 4 bases; bases outside gene matches: 3. CDR3 coding DNA: TGTGCCAGCAGCTTGGGATCGGGAGGGTACAATGAGCAGTTCTTC. Amino acids: CASSLGSGGYNEQFF.

The chain has TRBV11-2 and TRBJ2-1, with TRBD2 identical over 9 bases. V dropped 4 bases and J dropped 5; count of bases not matched to a gene: 9. This CDR3 comprises 16 residues. Germline V gene data show CDR1 as SGHAT and CDR2 as FQNNGV. The CDR3 loop reads CASSSSSGELHNEQFF. As DNA, the CDR3 is TGTGCCAGCAGCTCCTCTAGCGGGGAACTCCACAATGAGCAGTTCTTC.

The rearrangement uses TRBV6-1 and TRBJ2-7; 7 bases align to TRBD2. V shed 4 bases, J shed 3 bases, and the junction held 18 bases outside the gene matches. Germline V CDR1 and CDR2: MNHNS, SASEGT. The CDR3 runs to 18 residues. The chain's CDR3 is CASSVGGTFSSGFYEQYF. DNA for the CDR3: TGTGCCAGCAGTGTCGGGGGGACCTTCTCCTCCGGATTCTACGAGCAGTACTTC.

This clone appeared a single time. The genes are TRBV7-9 and TRBJ1-2; TRBD1 matches at 7 bases. The J segment lost 0 bases and the V segment lost 4 bases, leaving 11 bases of the junction unmatched. CDR1 is SEHNR and CDR2 is FQNEAQ in the germline V gene (reference sequence). The CDR3 loop spans 17 amino acids. CDR3 DNA sequence: TGTGCCAGCAGCTCCTCAGTCCGGGACAGCTCTAACTATGGCTACACCTTC. Translating gives CASSSSVRDSSNYGYTF.

The chain recombines TRBV5-1 with TRBJ2-3; D is possibly TRBD1 (6 bases). Between the trimmed V and J ends, which lost 4 bases and 2 bases, there was a span of 11 bases. The CDR3 covers 14 residues. Germline lookup yields CDR1 SGHRS and CDR2 YFSETQ. CDR3 sequence reads: CASSLNRVTDTQYF. In DNA form, the CDR3 reads TGCGCCAGCAGCCTCAACAGGGTCACAGATACGCAGTATTTT. The full variable domain, with the rest looked up from reference TRBV5-1 and TRBJ2-3, is KAGVTQTPRYLIKTRGQQVTLSCSPISGHRSVSWYQQTPGQGLQFLFEYFSETQRNKGNFPGRFSGRQFSNSRSEMNVSTLELGDSALYLCASSLNRVTDTQYFGPGTRLTVL.